This TCR beta chain comes out of a study of T cells in Graves' hyperthyroidism and ophthalmopathy. The TCR beta CDR3 regions underwent amplification using RNA transcripts as the source. HTBI primers were used for first-round RT-PCR of the TCR CDR3. TCRdb re-called the multiplex PCR reads with MiXCR, one entry per CDR3 protein. The sample has about 500,000 distinct CDR3 sequences, about a sixth seen once; the top ten hold about 17%. Germline V gene lookup returns CDR1 ENHRY and CDR2 SYGVKD. With 6 bases removed from V and 0 bases from J, the gap between germline ends came to 18 bases. CDR3 length equals 16 residues. Researchers barred patients who had uncontrolled infection, other autoimmune disease, pregnancy or lactation. Every diagnosis used clinical symptoms, serum thyroxine and TRAb, thyroid ultrasound and orbital computed tomography.

V is TRBV10-3 and J is TRBJ2-7, with D unclear. The origin of this receptor is a woman aged 18-35 years with Graves' hyperthyroidism. The sequenced sample was blood. CDR3 DNA sequence: TGTGCCATCAGCCATCCACTTTATCCCAGCTCCTACGAGCAGTACTTC. Protein product: CAISHPLYPSSYEQYF.